This T cell receptor (beta chain) appears in the sequencing data of a study of Graves' ophthalmopathy and Graves' hyperthyroidism. Study summary: Samples of peripheral blood were obtained at initial diagnosis, prior to treatment of any kind.

Ten or more counts support this clonotype. The V gene end was trimmed by 0 bases and the J gene end by 5 bases; junction bases not matched to a gene: 17. This CDR3 contains 19 residues. CDR1 is DFQATT, CDR2 SNEGSKA, per germline (reference sequence). RNA served as the template for amplifying TCR beta CDR3 regions. Following a first-round RT-PCR that used HTBI primers, a second-round multiplex PCR was carried out. TCRdb re-called the multiplex PCR reads with MiXCR, one entry per CDR3 protein. This sample yields around 400,000 distinct CDR3 sequences, of which 15% to 20% are seen a single time; 1.6% belongs to the top ten.

The chain recombines TRBV20-1 with TRBJ1-1, with 11 nucleotides matching TRBD1. The receptor's source is a woman younger than 30 with Graves' ophthalmopathy. The sequenced material came from peripheral blood. The CDR3 bases are TGCAGTGCTAGAGATAGGGTGTTAGGACAGGGGGCAGGTGAAACTGAAGCTTTCTTT. This gives the protein CSARDRVLGQGAGETEAFF.